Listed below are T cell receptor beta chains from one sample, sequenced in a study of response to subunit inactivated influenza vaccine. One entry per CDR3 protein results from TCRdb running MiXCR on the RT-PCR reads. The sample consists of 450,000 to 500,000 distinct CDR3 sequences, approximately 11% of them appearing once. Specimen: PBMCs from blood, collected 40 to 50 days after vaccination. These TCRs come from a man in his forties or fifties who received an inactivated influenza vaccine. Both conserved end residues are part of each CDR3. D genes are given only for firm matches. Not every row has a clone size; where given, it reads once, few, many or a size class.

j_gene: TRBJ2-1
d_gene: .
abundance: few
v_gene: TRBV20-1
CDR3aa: CSVSGQTNNEQFF
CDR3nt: TGCAGTGTCTCCGGGCAAACCAACAATGAGCAGTTCTTC

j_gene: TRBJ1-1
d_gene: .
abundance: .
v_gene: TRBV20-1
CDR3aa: CSARSLTEAFF
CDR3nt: TGCAGTGCTAGGTCCCTAACTGAAGCTTTCTTT

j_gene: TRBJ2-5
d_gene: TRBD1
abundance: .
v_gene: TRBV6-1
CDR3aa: CASSLGTGMGETQYF
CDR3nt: TGTGCCAGCAGTCTCGGGACAGGGATGGGAGAGACCCAGTACTTC

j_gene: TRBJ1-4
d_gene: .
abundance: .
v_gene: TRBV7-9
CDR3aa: CASSLQGLNEKLFF
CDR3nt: TGTGCCAGCAGCCTTCAGGGATTAAATGAAAAACTGTTTTTT

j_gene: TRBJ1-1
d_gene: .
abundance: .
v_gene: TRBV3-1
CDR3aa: CASSQPWGATEAFF
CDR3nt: TGTGCCAGCAGCCAACCTTGGGGGGCAACTGAAGCTTTCTTT

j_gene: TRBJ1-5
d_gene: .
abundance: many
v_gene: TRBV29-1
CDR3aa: CSAKGKYSNQPQHF
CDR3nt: TGCAGCGCAAAAGGGAAGTATAGCAATCAGCCCCAGCATTTT

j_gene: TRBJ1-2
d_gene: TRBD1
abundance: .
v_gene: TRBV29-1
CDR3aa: CSALTGRDGYGYTF
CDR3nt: TGCAGCGCCTTGACAGGGCGGGATGGCTATGGCTACACCTTC

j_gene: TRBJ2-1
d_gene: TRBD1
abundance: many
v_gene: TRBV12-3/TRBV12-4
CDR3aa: CASSLRQGAIDEQFF
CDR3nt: TGTGCCAGCAGTTTAAGACAGGGAGCTATCGATGAGCAGTTCTTC

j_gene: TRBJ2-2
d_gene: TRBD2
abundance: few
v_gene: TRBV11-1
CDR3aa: CASIDPGLAGGPATGELFF
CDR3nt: TGTGCCAGCATCGATCCGGGACTAGCGGGAGGGCCTGCCACCGGGGAGCTGTTTTTT

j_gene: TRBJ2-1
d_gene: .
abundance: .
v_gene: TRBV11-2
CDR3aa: CASTLGFEQFF
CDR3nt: TGTGCCAGCACCCTAGGTTTTGAGCAGTTCTTC

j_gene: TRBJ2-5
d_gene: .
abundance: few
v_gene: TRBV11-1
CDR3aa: CASSPAVLQENHF
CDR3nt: TGTGCCAGCAGCCCAGCCGTTCTCCAAGAGAACCACTTC

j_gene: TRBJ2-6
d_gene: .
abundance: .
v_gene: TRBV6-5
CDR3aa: CASNYSRGAGANVLTF
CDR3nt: TGTGCCAGCAATTACTCGAGGGGAGCTGGGGCCAACGTCCTGACTTTC

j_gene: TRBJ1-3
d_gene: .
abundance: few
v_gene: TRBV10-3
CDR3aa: CAISEVATGNTIYF
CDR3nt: TGTGCCATCAGTGAAGTAGCAACTGGAAACACCATATATTTT

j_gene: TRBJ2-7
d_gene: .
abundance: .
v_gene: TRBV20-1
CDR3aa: CSEVGQGYPYEQYF
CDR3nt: TGCAGTGAAGTTGGCCAGGGTTACCCCTACGAGCAGTACTTC

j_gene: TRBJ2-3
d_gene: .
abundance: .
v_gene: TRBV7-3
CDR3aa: CASSAGTALSSQYF
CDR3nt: TGTGCCAGCAGCGCGGGGACAGCCCTCTCCTCGCAGTATTTT

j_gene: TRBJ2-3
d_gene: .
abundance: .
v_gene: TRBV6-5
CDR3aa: CASSYSGDWTDTQYF
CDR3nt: TGTGCCAGCAGTTACTCGGGGGATTGGACAGATACGCAGTATTTT

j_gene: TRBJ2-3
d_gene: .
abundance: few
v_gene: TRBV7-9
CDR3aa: CASSLETVIGDTQYF
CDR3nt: TGTGCCAGCAGCTTAGAAACAGTAATCGGGGATACGCAGTATTTT

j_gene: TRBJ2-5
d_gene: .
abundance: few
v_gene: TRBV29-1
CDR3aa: CSVELTEIRQETQYF
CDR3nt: TGCAGCGTTGAACTGACAGAAATTCGCCAAGAGACCCAGTACTTC

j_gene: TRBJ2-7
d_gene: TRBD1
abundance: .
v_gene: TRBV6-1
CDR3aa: CASGRQGVTYEQYF
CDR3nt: TGTGCCAGCGGCAGACAGGGGGTAACCTACGAGCAGTACTTC

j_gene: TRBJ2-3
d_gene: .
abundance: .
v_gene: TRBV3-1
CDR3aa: CASSPGKGGRTDTQYF
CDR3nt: TGTGCCAGCAGCCCCGGGAAAGGGGGTCGCACAGATACGCAGTATTTT

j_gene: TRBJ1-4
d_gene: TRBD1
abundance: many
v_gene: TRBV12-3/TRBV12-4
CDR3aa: CASSRTGAGEKLFF
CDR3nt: TGTGCCAGCAGCCGGACAGGGGCAGGGGAAAAACTGTTTTTT

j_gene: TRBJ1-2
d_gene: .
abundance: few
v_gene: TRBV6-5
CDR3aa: CASSYSPIFYGYTF
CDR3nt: TGTGCCAGCAGTTACTCACCTATATTCTATGGCTACACCTTC

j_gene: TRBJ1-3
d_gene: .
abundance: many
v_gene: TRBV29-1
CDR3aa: CSVEDGTRNTIYF
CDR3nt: TGCAGCGTTGAAGACGGAACTCGAAACACCATATATTTT

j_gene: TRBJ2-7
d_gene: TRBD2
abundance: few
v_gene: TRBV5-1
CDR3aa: CASSLEGAGSGEQYF
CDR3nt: TGCGCCAGCAGCTTGGAGGGAGCGGGATCGGGCGAGCAGTACTTC

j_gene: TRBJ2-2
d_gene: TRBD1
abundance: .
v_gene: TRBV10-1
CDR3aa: CASSEGTGFTGELFF
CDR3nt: TGCGCCAGCAGTGAAGGGACAGGGTTCACCGGGGAGCTGTTTTTT

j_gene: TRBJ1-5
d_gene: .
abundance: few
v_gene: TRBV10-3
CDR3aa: CASRSGGNQPQHF
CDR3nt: TGTGCCTCCCGAAGTGGGGGCAATCAGCCCCAGCATTTT

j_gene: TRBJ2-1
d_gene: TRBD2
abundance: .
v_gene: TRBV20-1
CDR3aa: CSARVPTSFSEQFF
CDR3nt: TGCAGTGCTAGAGTGCCGACTAGCTTTAGTGAGCAGTTCTTC

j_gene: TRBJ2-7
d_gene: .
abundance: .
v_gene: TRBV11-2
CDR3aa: CASSLVGPPVSSYEQYF
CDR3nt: TGTGCCAGCAGCTTAGTCGGGCCGCCGGTAAGCTCCTACGAGCAGTACTTC

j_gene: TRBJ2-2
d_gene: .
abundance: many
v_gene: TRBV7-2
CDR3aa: CASSLAGVTGELFF
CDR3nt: TGTGCCAGCAGCTTAGCGGGGGTTACCGGGGAGCTGTTTTTT

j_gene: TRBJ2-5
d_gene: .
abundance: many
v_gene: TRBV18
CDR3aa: CASSPREAQGSQYF
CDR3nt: TGTGCCAGCTCACCCCGGGAGGCCCAGGGGTCCCAGTACTTC

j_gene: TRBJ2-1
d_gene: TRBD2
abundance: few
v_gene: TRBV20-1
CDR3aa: CSARDFSPTSGGAWVEQFF
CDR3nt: TGCAGTGCTAGAGATTTTTCGCCGACTAGCGGGGGGGCCTGGGTTGAGCAGTTCTTC

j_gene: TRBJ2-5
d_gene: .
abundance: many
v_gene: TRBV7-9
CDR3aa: CASSLGLAQETQYF
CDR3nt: TGTGCCAGCAGCTTAGGGCTAGCTCAAGAGACCCAGTACTTC

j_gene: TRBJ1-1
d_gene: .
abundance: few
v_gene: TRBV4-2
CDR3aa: CASSQLPSGNTEAFF
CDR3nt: TGTGCCAGCAGCCAACTGCCATCAGGGAACACTGAAGCTTTCTTT

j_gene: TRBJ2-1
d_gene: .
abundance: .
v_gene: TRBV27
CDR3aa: CASSLSGWLASSYNEQFF
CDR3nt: TGTGCCAGCAGTTTATCAGGCTGGTTAGCGTCCTCCTACAATGAGCAGTTCTTC

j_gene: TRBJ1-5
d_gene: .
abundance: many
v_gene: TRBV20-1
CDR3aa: CSARMLGVGEINQPQHF
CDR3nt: TGCAGTGCTAGAATGTTAGGGGTAGGTGAGATCAATCAGCCCCAGCATTTT

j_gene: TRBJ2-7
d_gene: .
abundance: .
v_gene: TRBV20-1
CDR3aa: CSVKGGGAAYEQYF
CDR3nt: TGCAGTGTAAAGGGTGGCGGGGCAGCCTACGAGCAGTACTTC

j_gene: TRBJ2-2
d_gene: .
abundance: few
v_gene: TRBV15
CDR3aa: CATSSSFWGELFF
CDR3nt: TGTGCCACCAGCAGTTCCTTTTGGGGGGAGCTGTTTTTT

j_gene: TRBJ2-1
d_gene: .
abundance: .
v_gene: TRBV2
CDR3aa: CASSELKGLRDNEQFF
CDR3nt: TGTGCCAGCAGTGAGCTAAAGGGGCTTCGGGACAATGAGCAGTTCTTC

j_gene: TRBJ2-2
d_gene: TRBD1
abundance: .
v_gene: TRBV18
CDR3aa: CASSRRQGPTNTGELFF
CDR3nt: TGTGCCAGCTCACGTCGACAGGGGCCTACGAACACCGGGGAGCTGTTTTTT

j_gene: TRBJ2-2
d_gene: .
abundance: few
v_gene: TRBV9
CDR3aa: CASSVEPLSGGGTGELFF
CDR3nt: TGTGCCAGCAGCGTAGAACCCCTCTCCGGAGGCGGCACCGGGGAGCTGTTTTTT

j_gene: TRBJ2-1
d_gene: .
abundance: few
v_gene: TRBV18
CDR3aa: CASSPGAAGPYNEQFF
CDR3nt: TGTGCCAGCTCACCCGGCGCGGCGGGACCTTACAATGAGCAGTTCTTC

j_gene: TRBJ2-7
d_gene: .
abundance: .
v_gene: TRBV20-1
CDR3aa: CSARGGGAGPSYEQYF
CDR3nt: TGCAGTGCTAGAGGGGGAGGTGCGGGGCCATCCTACGAGCAGTACTTC

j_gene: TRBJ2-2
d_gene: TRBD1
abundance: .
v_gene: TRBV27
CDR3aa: CASGRGTGGGTGELFF
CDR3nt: TGTGCCAGCGGCCGGGGGACAGGGGGCGGCACCGGGGAGCTGTTTTTT

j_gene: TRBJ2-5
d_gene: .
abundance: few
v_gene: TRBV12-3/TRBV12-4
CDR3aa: CASSFSRGSGETQYF
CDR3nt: TGTGCCAGCAGTTTCTCACGGGGGTCTGGGGAGACCCAGTACTTC

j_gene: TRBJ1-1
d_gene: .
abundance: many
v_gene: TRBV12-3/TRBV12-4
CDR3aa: CASSSLTGTEAFF
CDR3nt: TGTGCCAGCAGTTCCCTCACAGGCACTGAAGCTTTCTTT

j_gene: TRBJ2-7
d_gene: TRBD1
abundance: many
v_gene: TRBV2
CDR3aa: CASSGIIGDRAIYEQYF
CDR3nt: TGTGCCAGCAGTGGAATAATCGGAGACAGGGCCATCTACGAGCAGTACTTC

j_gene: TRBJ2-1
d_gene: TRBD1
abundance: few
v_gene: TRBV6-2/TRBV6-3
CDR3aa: CASSRDRAEYNEQFF
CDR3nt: TGTGCCAGCAGTAGGGACAGGGCGGAGTACAATGAGCAGTTCTTC

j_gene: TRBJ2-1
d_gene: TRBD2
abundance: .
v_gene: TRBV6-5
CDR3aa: CASSYQAGPPAYNEQFF
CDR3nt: TGTGCCAGCAGTTACCAAGCGGGGCCCCCTGCCTACAATGAGCAGTTCTTC

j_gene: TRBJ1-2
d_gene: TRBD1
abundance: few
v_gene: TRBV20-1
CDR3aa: CSAAPGQAFNYGYTF
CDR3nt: TGCAGTGCTGCCCCGGGACAGGCTTTTAACTATGGCTACACCTTC

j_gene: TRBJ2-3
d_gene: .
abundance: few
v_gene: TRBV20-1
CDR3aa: CRAGSSPDTQYF
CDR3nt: TGCAGGGCGGGTAGTAGTCCAGATACGCAGTATTTT

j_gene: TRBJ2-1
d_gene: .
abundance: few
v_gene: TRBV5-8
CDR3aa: CASSWGVNEQFF
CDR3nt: TGTGCCAGCAGCTGGGGAGTAAATGAGCAGTTCTTC

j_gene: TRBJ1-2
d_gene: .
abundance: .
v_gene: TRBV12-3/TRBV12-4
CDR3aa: CASSLFRDSYGYTF
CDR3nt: TGTGCCAGCAGTTTATTTCGGGACTCCTATGGCTACACCTTC

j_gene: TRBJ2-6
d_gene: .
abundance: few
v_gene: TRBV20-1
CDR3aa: CSASPGVSGANVLTF
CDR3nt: TGCAGTGCTAGCCCCGGGGTCTCTGGGGCCAACGTCCTGACTTTC

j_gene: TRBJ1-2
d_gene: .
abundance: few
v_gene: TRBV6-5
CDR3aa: CASSFKGPNYGYTF
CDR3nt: TGTGCCAGCAGTTTTAAGGGACCCAACTATGGCTACACCTTC

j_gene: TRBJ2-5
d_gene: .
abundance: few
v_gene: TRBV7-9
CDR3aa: CASSLSGGARETQYF
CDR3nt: TGTGCCAGCAGCTTGAGCGGCGGGGCGAGGGAGACCCAGTACTTC